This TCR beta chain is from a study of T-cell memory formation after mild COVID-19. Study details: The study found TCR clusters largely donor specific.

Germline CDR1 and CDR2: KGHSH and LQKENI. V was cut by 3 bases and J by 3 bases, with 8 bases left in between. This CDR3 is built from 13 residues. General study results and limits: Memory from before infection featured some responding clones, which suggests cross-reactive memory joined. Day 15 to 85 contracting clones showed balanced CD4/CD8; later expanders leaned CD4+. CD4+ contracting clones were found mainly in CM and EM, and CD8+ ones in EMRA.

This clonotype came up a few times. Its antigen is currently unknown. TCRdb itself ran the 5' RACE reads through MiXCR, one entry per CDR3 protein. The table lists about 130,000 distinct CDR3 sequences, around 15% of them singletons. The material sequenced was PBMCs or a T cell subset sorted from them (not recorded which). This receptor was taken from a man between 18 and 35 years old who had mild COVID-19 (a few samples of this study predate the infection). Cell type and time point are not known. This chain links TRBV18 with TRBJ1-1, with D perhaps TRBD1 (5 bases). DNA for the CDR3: TGTGCCAGCTCACCGCAGGGTTACACTGAAGCTTTCTTT. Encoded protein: CASSPQGYTEAFF.